This TCR beta chain emerged from a study of tumor and adjacent non-tumor tissue in lung cancer. TCRbeta libraries were built with three rounds of nested PCR, modified from ARM-PCR. One entry per CDR3 protein results from TCRdb running MiXCR on the multiplex PCR reads. The table includes under 150,000 distinct CDR3 sequences, around 61% detected once. The CDR3 is made up of 16 amino acids. J gave up 0 bases and V 5 bases, and 6 bases lay outside the gene matches. Per germline, CDR1 MNHEY and CDR2 SVGAGI. The template was RNA from unsorted bulk tissue. Points on this clonotype: A read error is possible here, since a much larger clone lies one base away.

The chain is built from TRBV6-5 and TRBJ2-2; 7 bases line up with TRBD1. The sequence derives from a man aged 55-75 years with small cell lung cancer. Material: lung tumor tissue. The CDR3 DNA reads TGTGCCAGCAGTAGGGGACAGTCCGCGAACACCGGGGAGCTGTTTTTT. Translating gives CASSRGQSANTGELFF.